The rows below give T cell receptor beta chains drawn from one sample of a study of blood T cell repertoires in COVID-19. Clones were read by immunoSEQ multiplex PCR, and TCRdb kept only the in-frame ones, dropping some. Here the sample spans a few hundred thousand clones, about four fifths being singletons. Sample: PBMCs or T cells enriched from blood (not recorded which). The receptor source for this set is a woman in her forties or fifties who had recovered from COVID-19. The CDR3 runs from the conserved cysteine through the conserved F or W. Fields, in order: V gene, J gene, clone size, D gene, CDR3 protein, CDR3 DNA. The D gene is left open where the match is weak. A row's size may be missing; if present it is once, few, many or a size class.

>TRBV5-5|TRBJ1-2|-|-
CASSLLTEAFGYTF
TGTGCCAGCAGCTTGTTGACAGAGGCGTTTGGCTACACCTTC
>TRBV28|TRBJ2-1|once|TRBD2
CASSLWTSGGTRNEQFF
TGTGCCAGCAGTTTATGGACTAGCGGGGGGACTAGGAATGAGCAGTTCTTC
>TRBV7-8|TRBJ1-1|-|-
CASSLASAVGHTEAFF
TGTGCCAGCAGCTTAGCGTCGGCAGTGGGCCACACTGAAGCTTTCTTT
>TRBV6-4|TRBJ2-2|-|-
CASSTKHAGELFF
TGTGCCAGCAGTACCAAACACGCCGGGGAGCTGTTTTTT
>TRBV13|TRBJ2-3|-|-
CASSPLLLSDTQYF
TGTGCCAGCAGCCCCCTACTCCTCTCAGATACGCAGTATTTT
>TRBV5-1|TRBJ2-6|-|-
CASNLQGANVLTF
TGCGCCAGCAACCTACAGGGGGCCAACGTCCTGACTTTC
>TRBV27|TRBJ2-2|-|-
CASSLRPTMPDRGGSTGELFF
TGTGCCAGCAGTTTAAGGCCCACGATGCCAGACAGGGGCGGGAGCACCGGGGAGCTGTTTTTT
>TRBV5-6|TRBJ1-2|-|-
CASSLTASVIFGYTF
TGTGCCAGCAGCTTGACGGCCAGCGTTATATTTGGCTACACCTTC
>TRBV19|TRBJ1-5|-|-
CASSIQATGNQPQHF
TGTGCCAGTAGTATACAGGCCACCGGCAATCAGCCCCAGCATTTT
>TRBV11-2|TRBJ1-5|-|-
CASSFGGYSNQPQHF
TGTGCCAGCAGCTTTGGCGGTTATAGCAATCAGCCCCAGCATTTT
>TRBV7-2|TRBJ2-2|once|-
CASSPRGTGELFF
TGTGCCAGCAGCCCCAGGGGCACCGGGGAGCTGTTTTTT
>TRBV15|TRBJ1-2|-|-
CATESSSYYGYTF
TGTGCCACCGAGTCTAGTTCCTACTATGGCTACACCTTC
>TRBV3-1/TRBV3-2|TRBJ1-3|-|TRBD1
CASSQSFPGQGNTIYF
TGTGCCAGCAGCCAAAGTTTTCCGGGACAGGGGAACACCATATATTTT
>TRBV28|TRBJ1-1|once|-
CASRGQMNTEAFF
TGTGCCAGCAGGGGACAAATGAACACTGAAGCTTTCTTT
>TRBV5-1|TRBJ2-3|-|TRBD1
CASSLRTGGEDTQYF
TGCGCCAGCAGCTTAAGGACAGGGGGCGAAGATACGCAGTATTTT
>TRBV5-1|TRBJ1-1|-|-
CASSFNSLNTEAFF
TGCGCCAGCAGCTTCAACTCTTTGAACACTGAAGCTTTCTTT
>TRBV10-3|TRBJ1-1|-|-
CATLDGTLNTEAFF
TGTGCCACCCTAGACGGAACCTTGAACACTGAAGCTTTCTTT
>TRBV5-8|TRBJ1-5|-|TRBD1
CASLRDSGQRPQHF
TGTGCCAGTCTTAGGGACAGCGGGCAAAGGCCCCAGCATTTT
>TRBV27|TRBJ1-2|-|-
CASSLAGNYGYTF
TGTGCCAGCAGTTTGGCAGGCAACTATGGCTACACCTTC
>TRBV4-3|TRBJ1-2|once|-
CASSQDIAGEYGYTF
TGCGCCAGCAGCCAAGATATTGCAGGGGAATATGGCTACACCTTC
>TRBV3-1/TRBV3-2|TRBJ2-2|-|-
CASSHAGDAGELFF
TGTGCCAGCAGCCACGCAGGGGACGCCGGGGAGCTGTTTTTT
>TRBV7-6|TRBJ1-2|-|TRBD1
CASSSAGGIPPHGYTF
TGTGCCAGCAGCTCCGCAGGGGGGATTCCCCCCCATGGCTACACCTTC
>TRBV5-4|TRBJ1-2|-|-
CASSPGFDGYTF
TGTGCCAGCAGCCCGGGGTTCGATGGCTACACCTTC
>TRBV5-6|TRBJ2-7|once|-
CASSLRYEQYF
TGTGCCAGCAGCTTACGGTACGAGCAGTACTTC
>TRBV4-1|TRBJ1-2|-|-
CASSQDPARTDYNGYTF
TGCGCCAGCAGCCAAGACCCCGCCCGGACAGATTATAATGGCTACACCTTC
>TRBV3-1/TRBV3-2|TRBJ2-6|-|TRBD1
CASSQHPGQSSGANVLTF
TGTGCCAGCAGCCAGCACCCGGGACAGAGCTCTGGGGCCAACGTCCTGACTTTC
>TRBV23-1|TRBJ2-7|-|TRBD1
CASSQWLCRGFSQYF
TGCGCCAGCAGTCAATGGTTGTGCAGGGGGTTTTCGCAGTACTTC
>TRBV5-4|TRBJ2-7|few|-
CASRLDWSSYEQYF
TGTGCCAGCAGGTTGGACTGGAGCTCCTACGAGCAGTACTTC
>TRBV6-5|TRBJ2-7|-|-
CASQSGAEQYF
TGTGCCAGTCAATCTGGGGCAGAGCAGTACTTC
>TRBV9|TRBJ1-2|few|-
CASSAEEGSSYGYTF
TGTGCCAGCAGCGCGGAAGAGGGCTCCTCCTATGGCTACACCTTC
>TRBV5-1|TRBJ1-3|-|-
CASSLGVGAGNTIYF
TGCGCCAGCAGCTTGGGTGTAGGGGCTGGAAACACCATATATTTT
>TRBV3-1/TRBV3-2|TRBJ1-2|-|-
CASSQGLRLQDGSGYTF
TGTGCCAGCAGCCAAGGGCTTAGGTTACAGGATGGCTCTGGCTACACCTTC